This TCR beta chain is drawn from a study of CD8 T cells in acute hepatitis C reinfection (dated by TCRdb to the early 2020s). At the level of the whole study: This study examined the TCRbeta repertoire of CD8+ T cells that recognize the HCV NS3-1073 epitope, both during acute infection and after viral clearance. Paired acute and follow-up samples were contributed by four of the spontaneous resolvers. Results and caveats for the whole study, not just this receptor: CDR3 sequences shared with other epitopes were rarely observed, and exact matching may have been limited by differing sequencing approaches. More than ten public clonotypes were found regardless of outcome, and V04-02/J02-02 was used by one public clonotype. Follow-up repertoires were not available for chronically infected subjects, because NS3-1073 specific cells were too rare to be sorted. Because bulk sequencing covered only the TCRbeta chain, the alphabeta pairing of public clonotypes could not be determined. All groups preferentially used the TRBV04 and TRBV06 gene families, and overrepresentation in the naive pool did not explain this preferential usage. Diversity in the NS3-1073 specific repertoires was high, and no significant differences in diversity emerged among acute resolver, follow-up resolver and acute chronic samples.

Genomic DNA was extracted from FACS-sorted cells, and TCRbeta chains were sequenced through the commercial immunoSEQ service. For the original study's pipeline: Repertoire data were analyzed with ImmunoSEQ Analyzer software v3.0 and R v3.5.1. Only productive rearrangements were analyzed, because any sequences with stop codons or out-of-frame rearrangements were filtered out. Simpson diversity, Shannon entropy, CDR3 length and nucleotide addition metrics were supplied by the sequencing provider. Clonotypes were grouped by frequency as dominant, sub-dominant, low or lowest abundance, and most analyses excluded clonotypes below 0.1%. Any CDR3 amino acid clonotype present in at least two subjects at a cumulative frequency of at least 0.5% was labeled public. TCRdb mirrors the immuneACCESS table, restricted to in-frame sequences. Some clones are absent from its copies; in checked studies, under half trace to an unresolved V gene, and the reason for the others is unknown. V and J calls and clone size come straight from that table; D and trimming were deduced from the DNA. Counted in this sample were tens of thousands of clones; around 87% of them appeared once. The ten largest clones represent 0.4% to 0.6% of the sample.

In regard to this clone: Its antigen is not yet known. Per-base qualities were not stored, and no clone one base away is much larger.

This specimen's time point label, interpreted: naive CD8 control sorted from an acute-time-point sample. Enrolled in the Montreal Hepatitis C Cohort (HEPCO) in Canada, the donors were people who inject drugs, and these donors were followed every 3 months. Acute primary HCV infection was defined as a positive HCV RNA or antibody test after a negative test within the previous 24 weeks. Antibodies against CD3, CD8 and CD45RO were used for surface staining, and dead cells were excluded with an aqua fixable dye. The cohort also included about six subjects who developed chronic infection, defined as HCV RNA positivity at 24 weeks. Negative selection by means of the MACS CD8+ T cell Isolation Kit yielded CD8+ T cells from peripheral blood mononuclear cells recovered from cryopreservation by thawing. A BD FACSAria II cell sorter was used to sort the cells. The V and J ends are trimmed by 2 bases and 0 bases, leaving 7 bases between them. CDR1 WSHSY and CDR2 SAAADI were looked up in the germline V gene. Taken from cysteine to phenylalanine, the CDR3 has 14 residues. Here the CDR3 DNA is all that survives: 42 bases in frame from base 1.

This chain is built from TRBV10-2 and TRBJ1-2, with no confidently assigned D gene. Material: naive CD8+ T cells from PBMCs. Reading the label with the study, this specimen's cell subset or site is: sorted total naive CD45RO-negative CD8+ T cells. This clonotype was sampled from a man aged 25-45 years with chronic hepatitis C. Read as DNA, the sequence is TGCGCCAGCAGTGAGACATTTTCTAACTATGGCTACACCTTC. Translated, it gives CASSETFSNYGYTF.